A selection of T cell receptor beta chains follows, all from one sample in a study of cytomegalovirus exposure and HLA in healthy donors. Measured with immunoSEQ multiplex PCR; TCRdb has only the in-frame clones, and not every one. The sample lists over 150,000 clones, less than 90% seen once, with 0.2% to 0.3% in the top ten. Sequencing was done on a sample of PBMCs. The receptor set was obtained from a girl less than two years old in good health and CMV-seronegative. The CDR3 runs from the conserved cysteine through the conserved F or W. The D gene is left open where the match is weak. Clone sizes are given selectively: once, few, many, or a class where the clone is expanded.

>-|TRBJ2-5|TRBV7-9|TRBD1
TGTTCCAGCAGCTTAGCAGGGACAGGGGTAGGCCAAGAGACCCAGTACTTC
CSSSLAGTGVGQETQYF
>-|TRBJ2-7|TRBV6-6|TRBD2
TGTGCCAGCAGATCAGGACTAGCGGGGAGCTCCTACGAGCAGTACTTC
CASRSGLAGSSYEQYF
>-|TRBJ2-3|TRBV4-3|-
TGCGCCAGCAGCCATCTCCTCTCACAGGGTGTCGGAACAGATACGCAGTATTTT
CASSHLLSQGVGTDTQYF
>-|TRBJ2-1|TRBV6-6|TRBD2
TGTGCCAGCAGCCCACTAGCGGGGGCGTACAATGAGCAGTTCTTC
CASSPLAGAYNEQFF
>-|TRBJ1-3|TRBV2|TRBD1
TGTGCCAGCAGGGGGACAGCGATAGGAAACACCATATATTTT
CASRGTAIGNTIYF
>few|TRBJ2-7|TRBV2|-
TGTGCCAGCGGGGGGGCTAGCGACCCCTACGAGCAGTACTTC
CASGGASDPYEQYF
>-|TRBJ2-7|TRBV27|TRBD2
TGTGCCAGCAGTTTATTGGCGGGGGGCTCCTACGAGCAGTACTTC
CASSLLAGGSYEQYF
>-|TRBJ2-7|TRBV5-6|TRBD2
TGTGCCAGCAGCTTGTTAGCGGGGGCGGTATACGAGCAGTACTTC
CASSLLAGAVYEQYF
>-|TRBJ1-6|TRBV4-1|TRBD1
TGCGCCAGCAGCCAAGTTACAGGGGGATTTAATTCACCCCTCCACTTT
CASSQVTGGFNSPLHF
>-|TRBJ2-7|TRBV4-1|TRBD2
TGCGCCAGCAGCCAATTTGGGGGGGGATCCGAGCAGTACTTC
CASSQFGGGSEQYF
>-|TRBJ2-5|TRBV5-1|TRBD2
TGCGCCAGCAGCGTCACGGGGGGGGGCGAGACCCAGTACTTC
CASSVTGGGETQYF
>once|TRBJ2-3|TRBV7-3|TRBD1
TGTGCCAGCAGCTCCACTACAGGGGTGGCGCAGTATTTT
CASSSTTGVAQYF
>-|TRBJ2-7|TRBV28|TRBD2
TGTGCCAGCAGTTTAGGTGCTACTAGCGGGTCCTACGAGCAGTACTTC
CASSLGATSGSYEQYF
>-|TRBJ1-6|TRBV7-2|TRBD1
TGTGCCAGCAGCTCGACGCGAGACAGGGGCTTGACCTATAATTCACCCCTCCACTTT
CASSSTRDRGLTYNSPLHF
>once|TRBJ1-3|TRBV19|-
TGTGCCAGTGAAGCATCCTACTCTGGAAACACCATATATTTT
CASEASYSGNTIYF
>once|TRBJ2-1|TRBV11-3|-
TGTGCCAGCAGCCCCTCTCCTCCTAGCAATGAGCAGTTCTTC
CASSPSPPSNEQFF
>once|TRBJ1-1|TRBV4-2|-
TGTGCCAGCAGCCTAGGCCGGGACACAGAATCTCCTGAAGCTTTCTTT
CASSLGRDTESPEAFF
>-|TRBJ2-7|TRBV7-2|TRBD2
TGTGCCAGCAGCCCCCGAGCGGGAGACTCCTACGAGCAGTACTTC
CASSPRAGDSYEQYF
>-|TRBJ2-2|TRBV9|-
TGTGCCAGCAGCGTAACCCACCGGGAGACCGGGGAGCTGTTTTTT
CASSVTHRETGELFF
>-|TRBJ2-5|TRBV5-1|TRBD2
TGCGCCAGCAGCTTGGACGTTGGGACTAGTAACCGAGAGACCCAGTACTTC
CASSLDVGTSNRETQYF
>-|TRBJ2-7|TRBV29-1|-
TGCAGCGTGGGGCCCGGTGGAGCTAGCGAGCAGTACTTC
CSVGPGGASEQYF
>once|TRBJ2-7|TRBV14|TRBD2
TGTGCCAGCAGCCAAGGGACTAGCGGATACGAGCAGTACTTC
CASSQGTSGYEQYF
>once|TRBJ2-7|TRBV27|TRBD1
TGTGCCAGCAGTTATTACAGGGGACCCTACGAGCAGTACTTC
CASSYYRGPYEQYF
>-|TRBJ2-7|TRBV10-1|-
TGCGCCAGCAGTCGACAGGGAGGCGGCTACGAGCAGTACTTC
CASSRQGGGYEQYF
>-|TRBJ1-6|TRBV11-2|-
TGTGCCAGCAGCCAAAAAAGCAGGGCTATGGATTCACCCCTCCACTTT
CASSQKSRAMDSPLHF
>once|TRBJ1-1|TRBV29-1|TRBD1
TGCAGCGTAGTGACAGGGGGCGCTGAAGCTTTCTTT
CSVVTGGAEAFF